A single sample is the source of the 27 T cell receptor beta chains below, sequenced in a study of PD-1 blockade in classical Hodgkin lymphoma. Assay used: immunoSEQ multiplex PCR; TCRdb lists only in-frame clones, some missing. The data contain around 58,000 clones, roughly nine tenths of them singletons. Each patient relapsed following autologous stem cell transplantation, and prior brentuximab vedotin exposure differed. Sample: peripheral blood mononuclear cells (PBMCs), taken at baseline. All receptors derive from a human donor with classical Hodgkin lymphoma.

This chain uses TRBV27 with TRBJ2-7, with D unresolved. Trimming took 5 bases from V and 4 from J, leaving 6 bases between them. The CDR3 is made up of 11 amino acids. From germline, CDR1 is MNHEY and CDR2 SMNVEV (reference sequence). In DNA, the CDR3 is TGTGCCAGCAGTACTGGGTACGAGCAGTACTTC. Protein product: CASSTGYEQYF.

V gene TRBV28 combines with J gene TRBJ2-7; D gene unclear. CDR3 length: 15 amino acids. V lost 8 bases and J lost 0, with 17 bases in between. Germline CDR1 is MDHEN and CDR2 is SYDVKM. The CDR3 spells CASAPTLTGSYEQYF. CDR3 nucleotides: TGTGCCAGCGCTCCGACTCTAACGGGCTCCTACGAGCAGTACTTC.

The DNA of the CDR3 is TGTGCCAGTAAGACGCGGGACGGATTGAATGGCTACACCTTC. Translated, it gives CASKTRDGLNGYTF. The V gene is TRBV19, the J gene TRBJ1-2; the D gene is possibly TRBD1 (5 bases). This CDR3 spans 14 amino acids. The germline V gene encodes CDR1 LNHDA and CDR2 SQIVND (reference sequence). The V end was cut by 7 bases, the J end by 6 bases, with 18 bases between.

This chain links TRBV2 with TRBJ1-6; D is perhaps TRBD1 (5 bases). CDR3 length equals 16 residues. V dropped 8 bases and J dropped 0 bases, with 14 bases sitting between them. The germline CDR1 and CDR2 sequences are SNHLY and FYNNEI. As DNA, the CDR3 is TGTGCCAGCCAGTATTTCCAGGGCTCCTATAATTCACCCCTCCACTTT. As protein: CASQYFQGSYNSPLHF.

This clone showed up just once. The gene calls are TRBV28 and TRBJ2-7; 9 nucleotides agree with TRBD1. The trim removed 5 bases at V and 3 bases at J, leaving 8 bases unmatched. The CDR3 runs to 15 residues. Germline loops: CDR1 MDHEN, CDR2 SYDVKM. The CDR3 DNA sequence: TGTGCCAGCAGTCTCCCGGGGACAGGGAACTACGAGCAGTACTTC. Residues: CASSLPGTGNYEQYF.

This rearrangement joins TRBV28 to TRBJ2-5, with D unclear. The germline V gene has CDR1 MDHEN and CDR2 SYDVKM. The CDR3 is 15 amino acids. The V gene lost 4 bases and the J gene lost 5 bases, with 17 bases spanning the gap. This CDR3 reads CASSSLHDPVETQYF. The DNA for the CDR3 is TGTGCCAGCAGTTCCCTCCACGATCCTGTTGAGACCCAGTACTTC.

The gene calls are TRBV14 and TRBJ2-7, with D perhaps given as TRBD1 or TRBD2 (5 bases each). CDR1 is SGHDN and CDR2 is FVKESK in the germline V gene. Between the trimmed V and J ends, which lost 4 bases and 4 bases, there was a span of 11 bases. This CDR3 is 13 amino acids long. The CDR3 DNA sequence: TGTGCCAGCAGCCTACGGGACGATTACGAGCAGTACTTC. This sequence encodes CASSLRDDYEQYF. Using reference TRBV14 and TRBJ2-7 for the parts outside the CDR3, the full variable domain is EAGVTQFPSHSVIEKGQTVTLRCDPISGHDNLYWYRRVMGKEIKFLLHFVKESKQDESGMPNNRFLAERTGGTYSTLKVQPAELEDSGVYFCASSLRDDYEQYFGPGTRLTVT.

The genes are TRBV11-3 and TRBJ1-1, with D uncertain. The V gene's germline CDR1 is SGHNT and CDR2 YENEEA. V was clipped by 6 bases and J by 4 bases, with 12 bases between them. CDR3 length: 13 amino acids. CDR3 nucleotide sequence: TGTGCCAGCAGAGGACGGGGATTCACTGAAGCTTTCTTT. Its protein is CASRGRGFTEAFF. Full variable domain (outside the CDR3, taken from reference TRBV11-3 and TRBJ1-1): EAGVVQSPRYKIIEKKQPVAFWCNPISGHNTLYWYLQNLGQGPELLIRYENEEAVDDSQLPKDRFSAERLKGVDSTLKIQPAELGDSAVYLCASRGRGFTEAFFGQGTRLTVV.

The rearrangement links TRBV7-2 to TRBJ2-5; no firm D call. V was cut by 1 base and J by 2 bases, with 8 bases left in between. In germline, CDR1 is SGHTA, CDR2 FQGNSA. The CDR3 is 14 residues long. Here the CDR3 reads CASSLDPGQETQYF. CDR3 nucleotide sequence: TGTGCCAGCAGCTTAGATCCGGGTCAAGAGACCCAGTACTTC. The full variable domain, in which reference TRBV7-2 and TRBJ2-5 provide the parts outside the CDR3, is GAGVSQSPSNKVTEKGKDVELRCDPISGHTALYWYRQSLGQGLEFLIYFQGNSAPDKSGLPSDRFSAERTGGSVSTLTIQRTQQEDSAVYLCASSLDPGQETQYFGPGTRLLVL.

This clone was counted once. CDR3 protein: CASSSTGPYEQYF. DNA of the CDR3: TGTGCCAGCAGCTCCACAGGGCCCTACGAGCAGTACTTC. The chain carries TRBV7-8 and TRBJ2-7, with D possibly being TRBD1 (6 bases). Germline V gene data show CDR1 as SGHVS and CDR2 as FQNEAQ. V gave up 4 bases and J gave up 2 bases, with 9 bases separating them. The CDR3 covers 13 residues.

V is TRBV7-6 and J is TRBJ2-2; D is tentatively TRBD1 or TRBD2 (5 bases each). Germline V gene data show CDR1 as SGHVS and CDR2 as FNYEAQ. V was trimmed by 5 bases and J by 5 bases, leaving 12 bases between them. The CDR3 is made up of 14 amino acids. CDR3 bases: TGTGCCAGCAGCCAAGGATGGGGGACCGGGGAGCTGTTTTTT. Translated, it gives CASSQGWGTGELFF.

This rearrangement joins TRBV5-1 to TRBJ2-4, with D maybe TRBD1 (6 bases). The CDR3 runs 17 residues. Germline V CDR1 and CDR2: SGHRS, YFSETQ. Trimming pared 0 bases from V and 2 bases from J, leaving 15 bases between. CDR3 in amino acids: CASSLGDQGSTKNIQYF. CDR3 DNA sequence: TGCGCCAGCAGCTTGGGGGATCAGGGGTCCACCAAAAACATTCAGTACTTC.

The chain is built from TRBV6-5 and TRBJ1-5; D is possibly TRBD1 (6 bases). In germline, CDR1 is MNHEY, CDR2 SVGAGI. The CDR3 spans 13 residues. Trimming left V 5 bases short and J 5 bases short, with 10 bases between. The CDR3 coding sequence is TGTGCCAGCAGTAGGGGGACACATCAGCCCCAGCATTTT. Translating gives CASSRGTHQPQHF.

The rearrangement joins TRBV7-9 to TRBJ2-7; D call uncertain. The germline CDR1 and CDR2 sequences are SEHNR and FQNEAQ (reference sequence). The CDR3 spans 11 residues. Trimming cost V 1 base and J 4 bases, with 2 bases left between them. The DNA for the CDR3 is TGTGCCAGCAGCTTAGAATACGAGCAGTACTTC. The encoded protein is CASSLEYEQYF.

This clone was observed once. The chain has TRBV2 and TRBJ1-6, with TRBD1 matching 8 bases. The germline gives CDR1 SNHLY, CDR2 FYNNEI. The CDR3 length is 13 residues. The V segment lost 8 bases and the J segment 10 bases; nucleotides outside the gene matches: 7. CDR3 residues: CASRDRLQSPLHF. The CDR3, as DNA: TGTGCCAGCCGGGACAGGTTGCAATCACCCCTCCACTTT.

The chain joins TRBV23-1 to TRBJ1-2; TRBD1 agrees at 7 bases. TRBV23-1 is noted as an ORF with a role that remains uncertain. Trimming at V came to 4 bases and at J to 0 bases, leaving 5 bases not matched to a gene. This CDR3 has 15 amino acids. As DNA, the CDR3 is TGCGCCAGCAGTCTTAGGGACAGTTCTAACTATGGCTACACCTTC. This translates into CASSLRDSSNYGYTF.

The rearrangement uses TRBV20-1 and TRBJ2-2; D not certain. Trimming pared 2 bases from V and 10 bases from J, leaving 8 bases between. CDR1 and CDR2 (germline): DFQATT, SNEGSKA (reference sequence). The CDR3 has 11 amino acids. The CDR3, as DNA: TGCAGTGCTAGAAGTAGGGAGGAGCTGTTTTTT. Translation: CSARSREELFF.

A word on this clone: In the same sample, other DNA sequences code for this CDR3. The chain recombines TRBV27 with TRBJ2-1, with D possibly TRBD2 on 5 matching bases. The V end lost 3 bases, the J end lost 9 bases, and 9 bases lay between the germline ends. This CDR3 is built from 12 residues. CDR1 and CDR2 from the germline V gene are MNHEY and SMNVEV (reference sequence). CDR3 sequence (DNA): TGTGCCAGCAGTTTCCCAGGAGGTGAGCAGTTCTTC. Protein sequence: CASSFPGGEQFF.

The chain combines TRBV6-1 with TRBJ1-6, with 8 nucleotides matching TRBD1. The CDR3 totals 16 residues. CDR1 is MNHNS and CDR2 is SASEGT in the germline V gene. After removal of 4 bases from V and 6 bases from J, the junction contained 8 bases not matched to a gene. CDR3 in amino acids: CASSGSGGWANSPLHF. CDR3 DNA sequence: TGTGCCAGCAGTGGGTCAGGGGGCTGGGCTAATTCACCCCTCCACTTT.

The CDR3 region is CASTTSGTGANGYTF. CDR3 bases: TGTGCCAGTACCACGTCCGGGACAGGGGCCAATGGCTACACCTTC. The V gene is TRBV19, the J gene TRBJ1-2, with 10 positions matching TRBD1. Trimming removed 7 bases from V and 6 bases from J; junction bases left unmatched: 11. CDR3 length: 15 residues. Germline values: CDR1 LNHDA, CDR2 SQIVND (reference sequence).

The V call is TRBV27, the J call TRBJ2-2; 11 bases align to TRBD1. The CDR3 contains 16 residues. Trimming cost V 6 bases and J 6 bases; bases outside gene matches: 9. Germline lookup yields CDR1 MNHEY and CDR2 SMNVEV (reference sequence). CDR3 in amino acids: CASRPIGTGGSGELFF. CDR3 DNA: TGTGCCAGCAGACCCATTGGGACAGGGGGATCCGGGGAGCTGTTTTTT.

The V call is TRBV15, the J call TRBJ2-2, with 11 positions matching TRBD2. Germline loops: CDR1 LNHNV, CDR2 YYDKDF (reference sequence). V shed 2 bases and J 3 bases; nucleotides not matched to a gene: 8. The CDR3 totals 18 residues. CDR3: CATSRLAGGPLDTGELFF. The CDR3 nucleotides are TGTGCCACCAGCAGATTAGCGGGAGGGCCTTTGGACACCGGGGAGCTGTTTTTT.

This clone was observed a handful of times. The V gene is TRBV28, the J gene TRBJ1-1; D is uncertain. The germline gives CDR1 MDHEN, CDR2 SYDVKM. V lost 5 bases, J lost 1 base, and 8 bases lay in between. This CDR3 is 13 amino acids long. CDR3 DNA sequence: TGTGCCAGCAGTAACGAGGCGAACACTGAAGCTTTCTTT. This encodes CASSNEANTEAFF. Drawing the rest from reference TRBV28 and TRBJ1-1, the complete variable domain is DVKVTQSSRYLVKRTGEKVFLECVQDMDHENMFWYRQDPGLGLRLIYFSYDVKMKEKGDIPEGYSVSREKKERFSLILESASTNQTSMYLCASSNEANTEAFFGQGTRLTVV.

This chain joins TRBV12-5 and TRBJ2-1; 15 bases map to TRBD2. V gave up 6 bases and J gave up 7 bases; unmatched junction bases: 4. The V gene's germline CDR1 is LGHNT and CDR2 FRNRAP. The CDR3 is made up of 15 amino acids. The CDR3 reads CASGPGLAGGNEQFF. The CDR3 DNA reads as TGTGCTAGTGGCCCCGGACTAGCGGGGGGGAATGAGCAGTTCTTC.

The chain has TRBV5-4 and TRBJ2-3; 7 nucleotides line up with TRBD1. Trimming cost V 7 bases and J 3 bases; bases outside gene matches: 11. The CDR3 is made up of 15 amino acids. Germline V gives CDR1 SGHNT, CDR2 YYREEE (reference sequence). The CDR3 coding sequence is TGTGCCAGCGGTCTCCAAGGGGGCTTGACAGATACGCAGTATTTT. Translation gives CASGLQGGLTDTQYF. Full variable domain (outside the CDR3, taken from reference TRBV5-4 and TRBJ2-3): ETGVTQSPTHLIKTRGQQVTLRCSSQSGHNTVSWYQQALGQGPQFIFQYYREEENGRGNFPPRFSGLQFPNYSSELNVNALELDDSALYLCASGLQGGLTDTQYFGPGTRLTVL.

The chain employs TRBV5-6 and TRBJ1-2; D may be TRBD1 (5 bases). Trimming stripped 0 bases from V and 6 bases from J, with 9 bases between. Germline V gene lookup returns CDR1 SGHDT and CDR2 YYEEEE. The CDR3 totals 13 residues. As DNA, the CDR3 is TGTGCCAGCAGCTTGGGGGTCAGGGATGGCTACACCTTC. This sequence encodes CASSLGVRDGYTF.

The chain carries TRBV5-1 and TRBJ2-3, with 11 bases fitting TRBD2. The germline CDR1 and CDR2 sequences are SGHRS and YFSETQ. V was pared by 6 bases and J by 6 bases, with 9 bases of the junction left unmatched. The CDR3 extends over 15 amino acids. CDR3 nucleotides: TGCGCCAGCACCCTATTAGCGGGAGGGGCGGATACGCAGTATTTT. This gives the protein CASTLLAGGADTQYF.